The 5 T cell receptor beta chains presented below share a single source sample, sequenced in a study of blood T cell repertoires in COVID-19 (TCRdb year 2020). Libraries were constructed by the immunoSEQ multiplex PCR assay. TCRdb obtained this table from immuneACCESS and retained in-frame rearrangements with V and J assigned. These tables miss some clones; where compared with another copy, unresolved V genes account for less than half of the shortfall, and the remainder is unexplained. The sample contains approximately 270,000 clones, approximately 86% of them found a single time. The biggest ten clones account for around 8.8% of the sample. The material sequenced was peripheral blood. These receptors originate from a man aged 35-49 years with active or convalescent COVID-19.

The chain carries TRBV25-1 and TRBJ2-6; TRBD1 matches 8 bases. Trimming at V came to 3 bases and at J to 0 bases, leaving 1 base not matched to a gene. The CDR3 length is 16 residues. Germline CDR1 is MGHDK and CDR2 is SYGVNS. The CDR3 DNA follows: TGTGCCAGCAGTGAGGACAGGGTCTCTGGGGCCAACGTCCTGACTTTC. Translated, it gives CASSEDRVSGANVLTF.

CDR3 nucleotide sequence: TGTGCCAGCGGCTTCCAAGGGGCCTCGAACTATGGCTACACCTTC. Protein product: CASGFQGASNYGYTF. This chain joins TRBV6-5 and TRBJ1-2, with a weak D call TRBD1 (5 bases). The germline CDR1 and CDR2 sequences are MNHEY and SVGAGI. The CDR3 length is 15 residues. V lost 8 bases to trimming and J lost 2 bases, with 18 bases between them.

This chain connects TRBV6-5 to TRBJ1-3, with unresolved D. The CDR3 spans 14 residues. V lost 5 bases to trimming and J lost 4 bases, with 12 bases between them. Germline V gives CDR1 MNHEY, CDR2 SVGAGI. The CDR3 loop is CASSRETTGNTIYF. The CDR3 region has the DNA TGTGCCAGCAGTAGAGAGACAACCGGAAACACCATATATTTT.

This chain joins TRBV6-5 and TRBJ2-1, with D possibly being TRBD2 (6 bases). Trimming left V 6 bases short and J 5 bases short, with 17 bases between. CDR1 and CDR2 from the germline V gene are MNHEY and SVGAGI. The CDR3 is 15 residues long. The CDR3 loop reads CASSLLAPGNNEQFF. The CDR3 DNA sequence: TGTGCCAGCAGCCTACTAGCCCCGGGGAACAATGAGCAGTTCTTC.

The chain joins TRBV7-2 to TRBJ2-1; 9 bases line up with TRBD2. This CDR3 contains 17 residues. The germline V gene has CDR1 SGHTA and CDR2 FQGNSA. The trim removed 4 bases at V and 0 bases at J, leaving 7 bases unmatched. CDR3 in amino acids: CASSWPAGGSSYNEQFF. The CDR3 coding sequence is TGTGCCAGCAGCTGGCCAGCGGGAGGAAGCTCCTACAATGAGCAGTTCTTC.